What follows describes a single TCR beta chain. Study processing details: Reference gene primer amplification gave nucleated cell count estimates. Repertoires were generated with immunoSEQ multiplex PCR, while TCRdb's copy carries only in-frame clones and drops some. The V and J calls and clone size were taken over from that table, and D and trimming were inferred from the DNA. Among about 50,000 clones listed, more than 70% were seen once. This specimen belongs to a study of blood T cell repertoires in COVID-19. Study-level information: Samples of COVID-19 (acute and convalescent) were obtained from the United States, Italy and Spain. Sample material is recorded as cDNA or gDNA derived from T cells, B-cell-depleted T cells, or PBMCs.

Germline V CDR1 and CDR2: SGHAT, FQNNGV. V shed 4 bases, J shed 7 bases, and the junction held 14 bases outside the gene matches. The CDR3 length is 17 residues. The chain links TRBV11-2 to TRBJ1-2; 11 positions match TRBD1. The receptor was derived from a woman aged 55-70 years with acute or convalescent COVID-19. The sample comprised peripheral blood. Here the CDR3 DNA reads TGTGCCAGCAGCTCCGGACAGGGGGCGGGAAGTCGTGGTGGCTACACCTTC. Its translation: CASSSGQGAGSRGGYTF.